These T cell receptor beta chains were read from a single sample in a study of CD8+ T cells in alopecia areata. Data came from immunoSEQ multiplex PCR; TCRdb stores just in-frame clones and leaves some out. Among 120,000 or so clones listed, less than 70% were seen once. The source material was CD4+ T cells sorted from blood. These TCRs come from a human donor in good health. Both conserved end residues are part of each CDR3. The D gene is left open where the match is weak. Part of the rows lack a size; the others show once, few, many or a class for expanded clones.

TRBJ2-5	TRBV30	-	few	TGTGCCTGGAGCGGTGGCTCCGGGGTTGGGACCCAGTACTTC	CAWSGGSGVGTQYF
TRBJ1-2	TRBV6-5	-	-	TGTGCCAGCAGTTACGAGGGCGGGACACCCTATGGCTACACCTTC	CASSYEGGTPYGYTF
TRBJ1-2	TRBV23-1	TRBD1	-	TGCGCCAGCAGTCTTCCGACCGGGACAGCGTATGGCTACACCTTC	CASSLPTGTAYGYTF
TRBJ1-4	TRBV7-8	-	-	TGTGCCAGCAGCTTAACGTTCGTCGATAATGAAAAACTGTTTTTT	CASSLTFVDNEKLFF
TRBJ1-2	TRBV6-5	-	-	TGTGCCAGCAGGCTACCGGGCCTCTCGTCGGGCTACACCTTC	CASRLPGLSSGYTF
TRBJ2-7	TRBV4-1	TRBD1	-	TGCGCCAGCAGCCCAAACCGACAGGGAATTTACGAGCAGTACTTC	CASSPNRQGIYEQYF
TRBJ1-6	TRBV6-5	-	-	TGTGCCAGCAGTTATGGGGGGAGCTCCTATAATTCACCCCTCCACTTT	CASSYGGSSYNSPLHF
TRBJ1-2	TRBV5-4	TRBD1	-	TGTGCCAGCAGCTTATCCGGGACAGCCTATGGCTACACCTTC	CASSLSGTAYGYTF
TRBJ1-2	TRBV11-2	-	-	TGTGCCAGCAGCTTAGGGCTTCGGTATGGCTACACCTTC	CASSLGLRYGYTF
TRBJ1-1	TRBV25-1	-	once	TGTGCCAGCAGTGAATATCGCGAACGGATGAACACTGAAGCTTTCTTT	CASSEYRERMNTEAFF
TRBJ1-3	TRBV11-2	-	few	TGTGCCAGCAGCTTAGCTTCCCTTCGTGAAAACACCATATATTTT	CASSLASLRENTIYF
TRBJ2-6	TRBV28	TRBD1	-	TGTGCCAGCCAAGGGGGCCTGAGCTCTGGGGCCAACGTCCTGACTTTC	CASQGGLSSGANVLTF
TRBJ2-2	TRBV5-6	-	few	TGTGCCAGCAGCTTTCGTATGAGGGGGGTTAGCACCGGGGAGCTGTTTTTT	CASSFRMRGVSTGELFF
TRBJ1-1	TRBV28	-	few	TGTGCCAGCAGTACCCCCCTAGGGAACGCTTTCTTT	CASSTPLGNAFF
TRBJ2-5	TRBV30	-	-	TGTGCCTGGAGTATAGACAGGCTAAAAGAGACCCAGTACTTC	CAWSIDRLKETQYF
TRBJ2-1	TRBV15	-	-	TGTGCCACCAGCAGACGAGGATACAATGAGCAGTTCTTC	CATSRRGYNEQFF
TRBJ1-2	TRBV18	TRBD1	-	TGTGCCAGCTCACCGGGGCAGGGGGAAGGCTATGGCTACACCTTC	CASSPGQGEGYGYTF
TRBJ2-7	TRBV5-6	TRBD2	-	TGTGCCAGCAGTCGAATACCGGGACTAGGGGGGTACGAGCAGTACTTC	CASSRIPGLGGYEQYF
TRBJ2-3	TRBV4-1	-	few	TGTGCCAGCAGCCAAGATTGGGGTACGCAGTATTTT	CASSQDWGTQYF
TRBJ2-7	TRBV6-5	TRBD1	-	TGTGCCAGCAGTTACTACGGGACAGGGGCCTACGAGCAGTACTTC	CASSYYGTGAYEQYF
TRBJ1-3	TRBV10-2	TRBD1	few	TGCGCCAGCCGACAGGGGGCCGATAACACCATATATTTT	CASRQGADNTIYF
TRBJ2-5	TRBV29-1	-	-	TGCAGCGTTGGAGGGACCCGAGGGGAGACCCAGTACTTC	CSVGGTRGETQYF
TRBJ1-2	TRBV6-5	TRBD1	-	TGTGCCAGCAGTTCTTGGCAGGGGGTTAACTATGGCTACACCTTC	CASSSWQGVNYGYTF
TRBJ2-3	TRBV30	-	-	TGTGCCTGGAGTGTGGGGGGTACTAGCACAGATACGCAGTATTTT	CAWSVGGTSTDTQYF
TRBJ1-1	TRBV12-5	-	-	TGTGCTAGTGGACTCATATGGGGAACTGAAGCTTTCTTT	CASGLIWGTEAFF
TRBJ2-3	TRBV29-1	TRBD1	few	TGCAGCGTTGTTAGACAGGGGGCTATGGATACGCAGTATTTT	CSVVRQGAMDTQYF
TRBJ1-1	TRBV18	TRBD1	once	TGTGCCAGCTCACCCACAGGGGGAAAGAACACTGAAGCTTTCTTT	CASSPTGGKNTEAFF
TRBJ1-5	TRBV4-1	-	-	TGCGCCAGCAGCCAAGGACAGGTTATTAATCAGCCCCAGCATTTT	CASSQGQVINQPQHF
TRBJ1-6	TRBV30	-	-	TGTGCCTGGAGTGTACAACGCACTCGTGTTCTCCACTTT	CAWSVQRTRVLHF
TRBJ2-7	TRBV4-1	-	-	TGCGCCAGCAGCCAAGGGGTCCAGGGGTACGAGCAGTACTTC	CASSQGVQGYEQYF
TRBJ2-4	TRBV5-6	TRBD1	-	TGTGCCAGCAGCGGGACAGGGGTCAAAAACATTCAGTACTTC	CASSGTGVKNIQYF
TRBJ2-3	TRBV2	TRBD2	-	TGTGCCAGCAGGTACCGACTAGCGGGGGGACCTACTAGCACAGATACGCAGTATTTT	CASRYRLAGGPTSTDTQYF
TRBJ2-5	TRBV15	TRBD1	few	TGTGCCACCAGCAGGGGGGACAGGGGGCTCTCAGAGACCCAGTACTTC	CATSRGDRGLSETQYF
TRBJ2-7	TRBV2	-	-	TGTGCCAGCTCTGACTTGCGCGCCGGGGAGCAGTACTTC	CASSDLRAGEQYF
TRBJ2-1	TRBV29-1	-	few	TGCAGCTCGGAGCGGGTCAGCAATGAGCAGTTCTTC	CSSERVSNEQFF
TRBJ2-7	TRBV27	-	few	TGTGCCAGCGGACCGGGATGGGGCGAGCAGTACTTC	CASGPGWGEQYF
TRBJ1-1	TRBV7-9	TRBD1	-	TGTGCCAGCAGGCGTACAGGGGCGGACACTGAAGCTTTCTTT	CASRRTGADTEAFF
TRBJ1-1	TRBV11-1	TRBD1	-	TGTGCCAGCACCACAAGGACAGGGGCGAACACTGAAGCTTTCTTT	CASTTRTGANTEAFF
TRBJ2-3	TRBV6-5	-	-	TGTGCCAGCAGTGACTCCGGGGGCCCAGATACGCAGTATTTT	CASSDSGGPDTQYF
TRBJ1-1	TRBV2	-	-	TGTGCCAGCAGTGACAGGCTTACCGAAGCTTTCTTT	CASSDRLTEAFF
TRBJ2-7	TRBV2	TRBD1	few	TGTGCCAGCAGCTCAGACAGGGCCCACGAGCAGTACTTC	CASSSDRAHEQYF
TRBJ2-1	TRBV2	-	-	TGTGCCAGCAGGGACAAAGGCAATGAGCAGTTCTTC	CASRDKGNEQFF
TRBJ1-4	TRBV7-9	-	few	TGTGCCAGCAGCTTAGATGGCGGAAAGCGGCGGCTGTTTTTT	CASSLDGGKRRLFF
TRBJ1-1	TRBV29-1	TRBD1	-	TGCAGCGGATCCAGGGGGCTGGACACTGAAGCTTTCTTT	CSGSRGLDTEAFF
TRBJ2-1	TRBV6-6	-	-	TGTGCCAGCCGCCTAGTTGGCGAGCAGTTCTTC	CASRLVGEQFF
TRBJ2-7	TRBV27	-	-	TGTGCCAGCAGTTTAGTCCAGAACTACGAGCAGTACTTC	CASSLVQNYEQYF
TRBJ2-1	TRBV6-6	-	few	TGTGCCAGCAGTTACGGTTCCCAAGAGCAGTTCTTC	CASSYGSQEQFF
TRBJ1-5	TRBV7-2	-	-	TGTGCCAGCAGTGGACGGCTTAATCAGCCCCAGCATTTT	CASSGRLNQPQHF
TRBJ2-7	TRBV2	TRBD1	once	TGTGCCAGCAGTCGGGCACTGACAGGGGTCGAGCAGTACTTC	CASSRALTGVEQYF
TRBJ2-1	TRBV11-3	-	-	TGTGCCAGCAGCTTAACGGGGGGCACCAATGAGCAGTTCTTC	CASSLTGGTNEQFF
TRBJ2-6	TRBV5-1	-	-	TGCGCCAGCAGCGACCCGGCCTTGGCGGGGGCCAACGTCCTGACTTTC	CASSDPALAGANVLTF
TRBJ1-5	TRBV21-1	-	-	TGTGCCAGCAGCCCCTACGAGGTGGGGGGCCAACGGAGCAATCAGCCCCAGCATTTT	CASSPYEVGGQRSNQPQHF
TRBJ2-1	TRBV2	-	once	TGTGCCAGCTCCTACGGAGGGAATGAGCAGTTCTTC	CASSYGGNEQFF
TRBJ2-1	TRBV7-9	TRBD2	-	TGTGCCAGCAGCTTGACTAGCGGGGGGACCTCCTCCTACAATGAGCAGTTCTTC	CASSLTSGGTSSYNEQFF
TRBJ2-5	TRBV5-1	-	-	TGCGCCAGCAGCTTGGGAGGCGTCGGTGGTGTTCAAGAGACCCAGTACTTC	CASSLGGVGGVQETQYF